This is a list of T cell receptor beta chains from one sample in a study of Ad26.COV2.S vaccination and SARS-CoV-2 variants. Data came from immunoSEQ multiplex PCR; TCRdb stores just in-frame clones and leaves some out. The sample contains 250,000 to 300,000 clones, about 87% of which appear only once. Sequences were derived from peripheral blood, sampled in a trial of Ad26.COV2.S vaccine versus placebo. The receptors shown here come from a person between 18 and 60 years old who received the Ad26.COV2.S COVID-19 vaccine or a placebo. CDR3s include the opening cysteine and the closing phenylalanine or tryptophan. The D gene is left open where the match is weak. Size is omitted from some rows. Given values are once, few, many or a class for expanded clones.

size	J	D	V	DNA	CDR3
-	TRBJ1-5	-	TRBV27	TGTGCCAGCAGTTTAGGGCAATATAGCAATCAGCCCCAGCATTTT	CASSLGQYSNQPQHF
-	TRBJ2-5	-	TRBV18	TGTGCCAGCGCCTTGGCCCAAGAGACCCAGTACTTC	CASALAQETQYF
-	TRBJ1-3	-	TRBV28	TGTGCCAGCAGTTTAGGCTGGGTCCCTAGGGTCACCATATATTTT	CASSLGWVPRVTIYF
-	TRBJ2-4	TRBD2	TRBV14	TGTGCAGGCTGGAGACTAGCGGGGGGCCAAAGAGCCAAAAACATTCAGTACTTC	CAGWRLAGGQRAKNIQYF
-	TRBJ2-1	-	TRBV12-3/TRBV12-4	TGTGCCAGCAGTCTCCGGAATGAGCAGTTCTTC	CASSLRNEQFF
few	TRBJ1-4	TRBD1	TRBV6-6	TGTGCCAGCAGCCAGCGACAGGGAGATGAAAAACTGTTTTTT	CASSQRQGDEKLFF
-	TRBJ2-7	-	TRBV13	TGTGCCAGCAGCTCCAGTCCCGGGACAGAGGGAGGATTCTACGAGCAGTACTTC	CASSSSPGTEGGFYEQYF
few	TRBJ2-7	-	TRBV5-6	TGTGCCAGCAGCCCAGGGGACACCTACGAGCAGTACTTC	CASSPGDTYEQYF
once	TRBJ1-6	-	TRBV23-1	TGCGCCAGCAGTCAATCTGGGAGCATTCCGAGGTCCTATAATTCACCCCTCCACTTT	CASSQSGSIPRSYNSPLHF
-	TRBJ1-5	-	TRBV7-7	TGTGCTAGCAGCTTAGATTTGGGTCAGCCCCAGCATTTT	CASSLDLGQPQHF
-	TRBJ2-2	TRBD2	TRBV4-2	TGTGCCAGCAGCCGGTCGCAGACTAGCGTGGGCACCGGGGAGCTGTTTTTT	CASSRSQTSVGTGELFF
-	TRBJ2-7	TRBD1	TRBV6-5	TGTGCCAGCAGTTACTACCGACAGGGGAAGGGCGAGCAGTACTTC	CASSYYRQGKGEQYF
-	TRBJ2-3	-	TRBV6-5	TGTCCCAAGGGCCGGGAGCGGCGTAACGCAGATACGCAGTATTTT	CPKGRERRNADTQYF
-	TRBJ1-4	TRBD1	TRBV15	TGTGCCACCAGCAGAGATGGGACAGGGGGGGAAAAACTGTTTTTT	CATSRDGTGGEKLFF
-	TRBJ1-4	TRBD1	TRBV19	TGTGCCAGTAGTCCAAGACAGGGAGATGAAAAACTGTTTTTT	CASSPRQGDEKLFF
-	TRBJ2-2	TRBD1	TRBV7-2	TGTGCCAGCAGCACCGGGACAGGGGACACCGGGGAGCTGTTTTTT	CASSTGTGDTGELFF
-	TRBJ2-5	TRBD2	TRBV27	TGTGCCAGCAGCCCCCGGGGGGTAGAGACCCAGTACTTC	CASSPRGVETQYF
-	TRBJ2-3	-	TRBV18	TGTGCCAGCTCATCAGGACAGAGCACAGATACGCAGTATTTT	CASSSGQSTDTQYF
once	TRBJ2-5	TRBD2	TRBV2	TGTGCCAGCAGGGCGGGACTAGCGGGAGAATACGAGACCCAGTACTTC	CASRAGLAGEYETQYF
-	TRBJ2-7	TRBD1	TRBV2	TGTGCCAGCAGGCCCCGGGCAGGGGGCGGCGAGCAGTACTTC	CASRPRAGGGEQYF
-	TRBJ2-7	-	TRBV19	TGTGCCAGTAGTATCGCCCTGGACAGATACTACGAGCAGTACTTC	CASSIALDRYYEQYF
-	TRBJ1-5	TRBD1	TRBV5-6	TGTGCCAGCAGCTCTATAGGACAGGGCAGGGGTCAGCCCCAGCATTTT	CASSSIGQGRGQPQHF
-	TRBJ2-1	-	TRBV11-2	TGTGCCAGCAGCTTGCGGGGCAGGGGGTCGTACAATGAGCAGTTCTTC	CASSLRGRGSYNEQFF
-	TRBJ1-6	-	TRBV7-2	TGTGCCAGCAGCTCCTCCGGGACTCAAAGTAGATCCCTCCACTTT	CASSSSGTQSRSLHF
-	TRBJ1-3	-	TRBV19	TGTGCCAGTAGTATCGCCCGGGGCAGGGAAGGAAACACCATATATTTT	CASSIARGREGNTIYF
-	TRBJ2-7	-	TRBV11-1	TGTGCCAGCAGCCTTCAGCTCTCCCTATCCTACGAGCAGTACTTC	CASSLQLSLSYEQYF
-	TRBJ2-6	TRBD1	TRBV27	TGTGCCAGCAGAAACAGGGGGCCCCTCTCTGGGGCCAACGTCCTGACTTTC	CASRNRGPLSGANVLTF